This TCR beta chain derives from a study of T cell repertoires in cytomegalovirus infection. Study-wide context: It was the public TCR beta signatures that indicated both CMV infection and matching HLA type. Study-wide results and limits: Carriers of CMV and the relevant HLA type were discriminated by public TCR beta frequency.

Germline V gene data show CDR1 as MNHEY and CDR2 as SVGEGT. This CDR3 has 16 residues. Trimming pared 7 bases from V and 0 bases from J, leaving 18 bases between. This clonotype was recorded a few times. Its antigen is currently unknown. TCRdb analysed the reads with MiXCR anew, one entry per CDR3 protein. The data show about 490,000 distinct CDR3 sequences, around a quarter seen once. This TCR was sampled from a human donor in good health (CMV status not recorded). Some clones in this sample may be carry-over from other donors' samples. Sequencing was done on a sample of PBMCs. J is TRBJ1-1 and V is TRBV6-2 or TRBV6-3; a possible D gene is TRBD1 (6 bases). The CDR3 DNA follows: TGTGCCAGCATAAGGGAGACAGGTCGGGTGAACACTGAAGCTTTCTTT. Amino acids: CASIRETGRVNTEAFF.